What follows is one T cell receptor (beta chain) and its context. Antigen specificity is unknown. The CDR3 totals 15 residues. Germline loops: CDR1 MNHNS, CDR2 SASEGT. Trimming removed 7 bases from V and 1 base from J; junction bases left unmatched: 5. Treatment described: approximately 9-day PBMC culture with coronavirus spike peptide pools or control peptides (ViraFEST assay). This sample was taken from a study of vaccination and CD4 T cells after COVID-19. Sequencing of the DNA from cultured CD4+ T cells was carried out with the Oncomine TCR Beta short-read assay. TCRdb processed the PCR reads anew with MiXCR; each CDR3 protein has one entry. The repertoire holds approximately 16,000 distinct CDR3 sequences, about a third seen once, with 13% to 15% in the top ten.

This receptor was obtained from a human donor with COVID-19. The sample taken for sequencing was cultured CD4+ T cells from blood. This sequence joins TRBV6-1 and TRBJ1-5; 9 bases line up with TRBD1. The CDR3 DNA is TGTGCCAGCACCAGGACAGGGGTCAGCAATCAGCCCCAGCATTTT. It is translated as CASTRTGVSNQPQHF.